One sample yielded the 7 T cell receptor beta chains listed below, sequenced in a study of CD8+ T cells in alopecia areata. RNA was extracted and reverse transcribed into cDNA as the sequencing template. TCRdb's copy holds only in-frame clones and misses some; the assay was immunoSEQ multiplex PCR. The sample is made up of 270,000 or so clones, none counted only once. Cutaneous lymph nodes were pooled and cells sorted by CD4, CD8alpha, NKG2D, NKG2ACE and more. Input material: CD4+ T cells sorted from a lymph node. Receptor source: a C3H/HeJ mouse with alopecia areata. Mouse strain MHC haplotype: H2-k.

This clone was recorded a few times. Mouse germline and gene names are used. The sequence runs out 4 residues before the end of the CDR3; the remainder is reconstructed from the germline J gene. The J gene is TRBJ2-2, the V gene TRBV19, with 9 positions matching TRBD2. Germline CDR1 is FNHDT and CDR2 is SITEND (reference sequence). The length of the CDR3 is 15 residues. With V trimmed by 2 bases and J by 4 bases, 3 bases remained unmatched. The CDR3 here is CASSILGGTTGQLYF. The CDR3 DNA, read in part, is TGTGCCAGCAGTATCCTGGGGGGGACCACCGGG.

A remark on this clone: Mouse gene names apply. The read comes to an end 4 residues before the CDR3 does, leaving the germline J gene to fill in the end. This chain uses TRBV13-3 with TRBJ2-1; 13 bases align to TRBD2. Germline loops: CDR1 NNHDY, CDR2 SYVADS. V gave up 4 bases and J gave up 5 bases; unmatched junction bases: 9. The CDR3 totals 17 residues. The CDR3 spells CASSPGTGGGNDAEQFF. CDR3 DNA, as far as it was read: TGTGCCAGCAGTCCCGGGACTGGGGGGGGTAATGATGCT.

Of note for this clone: The gene symbols are mouse symbols. CDR3 DNA (partial): TGTGCCAGCAGGGACAGGGGGCAAGGTGCT. Residues: CASRDRGQGA. In full, the CDR3 reads CASRDRGQGAEQFF. V gene TRBV13-3 combines with J gene TRBJ2-1, with 11 bases that match TRBD1. The sequenced fragment ends 4 residues before the CDR3 boundary, so the rest is inferred from the germline J gene. V shed 5 bases, J shed 6 bases, and the junction held 4 bases outside the gene matches. The CDR3 is 14 amino acids. Germline CDR1 reads NNHDY; CDR2 reads SYVADS.

Comment on this clone: All gene names here are mouse names. The read is 4 residues too short to cover the CDR3 end, so that end is filled in from the germline J gene. Other DNA sequences of this sample code for an identical CDR3. The chain employs TRBV19 and TRBJ2-4; 7 bases match TRBD1. Germline V gene lookup returns CDR1 FNHDT and CDR2 SITEND (reference sequence). This CDR3 is 14 amino acids long. V dropped 2 bases and J dropped 0; count of bases not matched to a gene: 0. The CDR3 bases that were read are TGTGCCAGCAGTATCAGGGGGAGTCAAAAC. Translation: CASSIRGSQN. The whole CDR3 protein is CASSIRGSQNTLYF. The whole variable domain, filled in from reference TRBV19 and TRBJ2-4, reads GGIITQTPKFLIGQEGQKLTLKCQQNFNHDTMYWYRQDSGKGLRLIYYSITENDLQKGDLSEGYDASREKKSSFSLTVTSAQKNEMAVFLCASSIRGSQNTLYFGAGTRLSVL.

This clone was picked up a small number of times. Genes and germline come from the mouse. Sequencing ends 4 residues short of the CDR3 end; the germline J gene provides the rest. The sample carries other DNA sequences with the same CDR3. The chain combines TRBV13-3 with TRBJ2-5, with D perhaps matching TRBD1 (5 bases). CDR1 is NNHDY, CDR2 SYVADS, per germline. The CDR3 totals 11 residues. Incomplete CDR3 DNA: TGTGCCAGCAGTTACAGGGAC. Translation gives CASSYRD. The CDR3 reads in full as CASSYRDTQYF.

This clone was seen a few times. The gene symbols are mouse symbols. Read data end 4 residues before the CDR3 end; the end is taken from the germline J gene. The chain employs TRBV14 and TRBJ2-1, with a weak D call TRBD1 (5 bases). Germline CDR1 and CDR2: SGHDT and FRDEAV. V lost 4 bases, J lost 3 bases, and 8 bases lay in between. The CDR3 is 13 amino acids. CDR3 amino acids: CASSPGFYAEQFF. The sequenced CDR3 bases are TGTGCCAGCAGTCCAGGGTTCTATGCT. The full variable domain, completed using reference TRBV14 and TRBJ2-1, is EAGVTQSPRYAVLQEGQAVSFWCDPISGHDTLYWYQQPRDQGPQLLVYFRDEAVIDNSQLPSDRFSAVRPKGTNSTLKIQSAKQGDTATYLCASSPGFYAEQFFGPGTRLTVL.

This clone was recorded a few times. Gene names and germline match the mouse. The read ends 4 residues before the CDR3 terminus; that terminus is restored from the germline J gene. The chain is built from TRBV14 and TRBJ2-5, with 7 bases matching TRBD2. Per germline, CDR1 SGHDT and CDR2 FRDEAV. The CDR3 covers 15 residues. The V segment lost 4 bases and the J segment 3 bases; nucleotides outside the gene matches: 8. Partial CDR3 DNA: TGTGCCAGCAGTCCACTCTGGGGGTCACAAGAC. Its translation: CASSPLWGSQD. In full, the CDR3 is CASSPLWGSQDTQYF.